These 17 T cell receptor beta chains originate from one sample sequenced in a study of T cell responses to AZD1222 COVID-19 vaccine. Sequencing was performed with immunoSEQ multiplex PCR; in TCRdb, only in-frame clones are kept and a portion is missing. Of 100,000 or so clones in the sample, roughly 87% were seen once. The specimen was peripheral blood, collected on day 0 of AZD1222 vaccination. These receptors all stem from an adult in good health.

This chain connects TRBV19 to TRBJ2-5; 8 positions agree with TRBD1. CDR3 length: 18 amino acids. J gave up 0 bases and V 5 bases, and 14 bases lay outside the gene matches. Germline CDR1 is LNHDA and CDR2 is SQIVND (reference sequence). CDR3 sequence: CASSAGGEEFVYQETQYF. As DNA, the CDR3 is TGTGCCAGTAGTGCAGGGGGCGAAGAGTTTGTGTACCAAGAGACCCAGTACTTC. The complete variable domain, with remaining parts taken from reference TRBV19 and TRBJ2-5, reads DGGITQSPKYLFRKEGQNVTLSCEQNLNHDAMYWYRQDPGQGLRLIYYSQIVNDFQKGDIAEGYSVSREKKESFPLTVTSAQKNPTAFYLCASSAGGEEFVYQETQYFGPGTRLLVL.

The chain employs TRBV18 and TRBJ1-6, with no clear D. The CDR3 has 18 amino acids. CDR1 KGHSH and CDR2 LQKENI come from the germline V gene. V shed 0 bases and J shed 0 bases, with 12 bases lying between them. The CDR3 loop is CASSPPVTQSSYNSPLHF. CDR3 sequence (DNA): TGTGCCAGCTCACCACCGGTGACCCAGAGCTCCTATAATTCACCCCTCCACTTT.

The rearrangement uses TRBV18 and TRBJ1-5; 10 positions match TRBD1. The trim removed 1 base at V and 7 bases at J, leaving 4 bases unmatched. CDR1 KGHSH and CDR2 LQKENI come from the germline V gene. The CDR3 is 15 residues long. CDR3 in DNA: TGTGCCAGCTCACCACAAGGACAGGGGGGACAGCCCCAGCATTTT. It translates to CASSPQGQGGQPQHF.

This sequence joins TRBV25-1 and TRBJ2-1; 7 bases match TRBD1. Germline loops: CDR1 MGHDK, CDR2 SYGVNS. The CDR3 covers 15 residues. V was clipped by 7 bases and J by 5 bases; unmatched bases: 11. The CDR3 nucleotides are TGTGCCAGCAAGACAGGACACAGGGGTAACAATGAGCAGTTCTTC. Protein: CASKTGHRGNNEQFF.

This chain connects TRBV2 to TRBJ1-1; D unclear. CDR3 length: 11 amino acids. V shed 5 bases and J shed 0 bases, with 1 base lying between them. Germline CDR1 and CDR2: SNHLY and FYNNEI. CDR3 amino acids: CASSLNTEAFF. The DNA of the CDR3 is TGTGCCAGCAGTTTGAACACTGAAGCTTTCTTT.

The rearrangement uses TRBV4-2 and TRBJ1-4; 7 bases line up with TRBD1. The ends lost 3 bases at V and 5 bases at J; junction bases unmatched: 9. CDR1 and CDR2 (germline): LGHNA, YNFKEQ. The CDR3 covers 16 residues. The DNA for the CDR3 is TGTGCCAGCAGCCACCCACCGGGACAGCCGAATGAAAAACTGTTTTTT. This gives the protein CASSHPPGQPNEKLFF.

This CDR3 reads CASHTALNTGELFF. The DNA for the CDR3 is TGTGCCAGCCATACGGCCCTGAACACCGGGGAGCTGTTTTTT. This chain uses TRBV18 with TRBJ2-2; no definite D call. CDR3 size: 14 residues. The germline V and J ends were trimmed by 8 bases and 1 base, with 11 bases remaining between them. CDR1 KGHSH and CDR2 LQKENI come from the germline V gene.

V and J are TRBV4-2 and TRBJ2-7; TRBD1 agrees at 7 bases. This CDR3 is built from 16 residues. Per the germline V gene, CDR1 is LGHNA and CDR2 is YNFKEQ. V shed 4 bases and J 3 bases; nucleotides not matched to a gene: 12. CDR3 region: CASSPSRRDSNYEQYF. In DNA, the CDR3 is TGTGCCAGCAGCCCGAGTCGACGGGACAGTAACTACGAGCAGTACTTC.

The CDR3 DNA reads as TGCGCCAGCAGCCATGAGGGTCGGGGCACAGATACGCAGTATTTT. It translates to CASSHEGRGTDTQYF. This chain uses TRBV4-1 with TRBJ2-3, with D maybe TRBD2 (5 bases). Germline CDR1 reads MGHRA; CDR2 reads YSYEKL. With 3 bases removed from V and 1 base from J, the gap between germline ends came to 11 bases. This CDR3 is 15 amino acids long.

This clone has only a few counts. The chain uses TRBV10-2 and TRBJ1-2; D unclear. The germline CDR1 and CDR2 sequences are WSHSY and SAAADI. CDR3 size: 15 residues. Trimming removed 7 bases at V and 3 bases at J, with 18 bases between. CDR3 amino acids: CASKGILDGDYGYTF. The CDR3, as DNA: TGCGCCAGCAAAGGGATTCTCGACGGCGACTATGGCTACACCTTC.

This chain joins TRBV21-1 and TRBJ1-6; TRBD1 is the table's D call and was not checked against the DNA. TRBV21-1 is marked as a pseudogene. The CDR3 runs to 15 residues. CDR3 nucleotide sequence: TGTGCCAGCAGCAATATGGACAGATATAATTCACCCCTCCACTTT. Translation: CASSNMDRYNSPLHF.

This clone has at least ten counts. CDR3 protein: CASSLQGSHEQYF. DNA for the CDR3: TGTGCCAGCAGTTTACAGGGTTCCCACGAGCAGTACTTC. The V and J genes are TRBV27 and TRBJ2-7; the D gene is possibly TRBD1 (5 bases). Trimming took 2 bases from V and 5 from J, leaving 10 bases between them. This CDR3 spans 13 amino acids. Germline values: CDR1 MNHEY, CDR2 SMNVEV (reference sequence).

The V and J genes are TRBV5-1 and TRBJ1-3, with D unclear. CDR1 is SGHRS, CDR2 YFSETQ, per germline. This CDR3 spans 14 amino acids. V was shortened by 5 bases and J by 0 bases, with 9 bases between the two germline ends. CDR3 bases: TGCGCCAGCAGGCAGCAGAGCTCTGGAAACACCATATATTTT. Its protein is CASRQQSSGNTIYF.

This chain uses TRBV11-3 with TRBJ2-7, with 7 bases identical to TRBD1. The trim removed 5 bases at V and 2 bases at J, leaving 12 bases unmatched. The CDR3 contains 16 residues. Per the germline V gene, CDR1 is SGHNT and CDR2 is YENEEA. In DNA, the CDR3 is TGTGCCAGCAGCCAAGATTCCGGGACAGCGCCCTACGAGCAGTACTTC. It codes for CASSQDSGTAPYEQYF.

This clone was counted a single time. The chain recombines TRBV7-8 with TRBJ2-7; 11 bases line up with TRBD2. This CDR3 is 16 amino acids long. Germline loops: CDR1 SGHVS, CDR2 FQNEAQ. Trimming took 1 base from V and 3 from J; bases not matched to a gene: 5. In DNA, the CDR3 is TGTGCCAGCAGCTTAGACGGACTAGCGGGCTTCTACGAGCAGTACTTC. It encodes CASSLDGLAGFYEQYF.

J is TRBJ1-4 and V is TRBV4-2; tentatively, D is TRBD1 (5 bases). The CDR3 covers 14 residues. V lost 3 bases to trimming and J lost 11 bases, with 16 bases between them. Germline CDR1 is LGHNA and CDR2 is YNFKEQ. The CDR3 sequence: CASSHPDRDGKLFF. The CDR3 bases are TGTGCCAGCAGCCACCCAGACCGGGACGGGAAACTGTTTTTT.

The sample holds a few counts of this clone. This chain joins TRBV19 and TRBJ2-1; 8 nucleotides match TRBD2. Trimming cost V 5 bases and J 4 bases; bases outside gene matches: 13. The CDR3 is 17 amino acids. The germline V gene has CDR1 LNHDA and CDR2 SQIVND (reference sequence). The CDR3 here is CASSLHQAGEGYNEQFF. The CDR3 DNA follows: TGTGCCAGTAGTCTACACCAAGCGGGAGAGGGGTACAATGAGCAGTTCTTC.